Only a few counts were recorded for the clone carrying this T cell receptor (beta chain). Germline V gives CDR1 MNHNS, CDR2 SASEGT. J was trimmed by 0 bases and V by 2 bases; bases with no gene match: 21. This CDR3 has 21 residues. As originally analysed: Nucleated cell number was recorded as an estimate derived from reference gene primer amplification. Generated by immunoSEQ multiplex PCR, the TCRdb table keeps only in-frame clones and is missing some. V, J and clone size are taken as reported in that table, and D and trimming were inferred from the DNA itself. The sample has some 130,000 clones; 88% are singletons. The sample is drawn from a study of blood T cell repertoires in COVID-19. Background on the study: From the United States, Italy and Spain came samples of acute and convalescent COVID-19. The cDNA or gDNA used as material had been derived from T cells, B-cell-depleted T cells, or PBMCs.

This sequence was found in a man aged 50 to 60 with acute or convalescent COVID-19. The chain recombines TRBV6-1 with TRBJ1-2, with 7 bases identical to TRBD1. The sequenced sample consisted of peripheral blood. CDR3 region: CASSEIRRWAGGMEANYGYTF. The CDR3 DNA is TGTGCCAGCAGTGAAATCCGGCGATGGGCAGGGGGGATGGAAGCTAACTATGGCTACACCTTC.